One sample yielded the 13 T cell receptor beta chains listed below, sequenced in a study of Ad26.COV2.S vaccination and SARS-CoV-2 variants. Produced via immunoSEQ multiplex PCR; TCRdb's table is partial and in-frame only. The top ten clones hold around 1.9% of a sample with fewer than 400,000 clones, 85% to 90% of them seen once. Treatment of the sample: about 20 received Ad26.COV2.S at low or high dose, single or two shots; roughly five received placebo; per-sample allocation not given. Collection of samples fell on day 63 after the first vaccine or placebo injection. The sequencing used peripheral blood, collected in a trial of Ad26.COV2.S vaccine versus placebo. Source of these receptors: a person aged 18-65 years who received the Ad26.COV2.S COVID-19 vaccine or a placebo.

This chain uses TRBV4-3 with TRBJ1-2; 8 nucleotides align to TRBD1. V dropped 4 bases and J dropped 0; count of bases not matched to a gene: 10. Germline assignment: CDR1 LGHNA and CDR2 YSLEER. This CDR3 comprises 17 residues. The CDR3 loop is CASSPDRGASTNYGYTF. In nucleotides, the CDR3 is TGCGCCAGCAGCCCCGACAGGGGCGCTAGTACTAACTATGGCTACACCTTC.

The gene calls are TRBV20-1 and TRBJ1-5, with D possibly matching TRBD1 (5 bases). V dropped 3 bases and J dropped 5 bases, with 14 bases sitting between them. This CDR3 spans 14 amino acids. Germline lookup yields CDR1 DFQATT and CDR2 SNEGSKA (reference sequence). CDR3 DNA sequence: TGCAGTGCTAGTAAAGACCGGGGGGATCAGCCCCAGCATTTT. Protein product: CSASKDRGDQPQHF.

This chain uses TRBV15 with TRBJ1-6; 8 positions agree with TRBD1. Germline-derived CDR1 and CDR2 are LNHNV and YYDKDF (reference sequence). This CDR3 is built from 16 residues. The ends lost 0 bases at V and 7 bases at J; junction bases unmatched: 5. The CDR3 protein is CATSRDLAGGNSPLHF. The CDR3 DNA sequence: TGTGCCACCAGCAGAGATCTTGCAGGGGGCAATTCACCCCTCCACTTT.

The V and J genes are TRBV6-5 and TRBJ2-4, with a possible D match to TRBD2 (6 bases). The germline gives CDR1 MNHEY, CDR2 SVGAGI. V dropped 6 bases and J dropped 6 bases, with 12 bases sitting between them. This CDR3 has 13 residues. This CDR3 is CASRSPGLNIQYF. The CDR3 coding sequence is TGTGCCAGCAGGTCCCCGGGACTAAACATTCAGTACTTC.

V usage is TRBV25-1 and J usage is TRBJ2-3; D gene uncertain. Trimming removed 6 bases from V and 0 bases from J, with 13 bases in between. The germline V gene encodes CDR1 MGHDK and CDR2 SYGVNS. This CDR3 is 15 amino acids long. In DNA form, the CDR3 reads TGTGCCAGCAGCGACGGGTCAGCAAGCACAGATACGCAGTATTTT. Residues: CASSDGSASTDTQYF.

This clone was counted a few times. The CDR3 sequence: CASSLVRGPYNEQFF. CDR3 in DNA: TGTGCCAGCAGTTTAGTCCGGGGTCCCTACAATGAGCAGTTCTTC. The chain combines TRBV6-5 with TRBJ2-1; tentative D call: TRBD2 (5 bases). The CDR3 length is 15 residues. Germline V gene lookup returns CDR1 MNHEY and CDR2 SVGAGI. V was cut by 4 bases and J by 2 bases, with 12 bases left in between.

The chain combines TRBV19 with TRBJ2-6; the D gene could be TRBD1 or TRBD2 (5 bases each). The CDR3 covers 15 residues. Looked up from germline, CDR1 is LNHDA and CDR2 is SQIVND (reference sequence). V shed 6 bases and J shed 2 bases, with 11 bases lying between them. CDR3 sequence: CASRLSGPGANVLTF. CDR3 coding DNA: TGTGCCAGTAGACTCTCGGGGCCTGGGGCCAACGTCCTGACTTTC.

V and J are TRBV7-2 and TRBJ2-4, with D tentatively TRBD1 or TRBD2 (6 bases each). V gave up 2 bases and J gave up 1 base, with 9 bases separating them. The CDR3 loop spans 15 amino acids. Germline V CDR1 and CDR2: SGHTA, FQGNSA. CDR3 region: CASSLWGAAKNIQYF. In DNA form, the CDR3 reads TGTGCCAGCAGCTTATGGGGGGCTGCCAAAAACATTCAGTACTTC. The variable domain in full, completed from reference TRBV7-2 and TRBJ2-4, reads GAGVSQSPSNKVTEKGKDVELRCDPISGHTALYWYRQSLGQGLEFLIYFQGNSAPDKSGLPSDRFSAERTGGSVSTLTIQRTQQEDSAVYLCASSLWGAAKNIQYFGAGTRLSVL.

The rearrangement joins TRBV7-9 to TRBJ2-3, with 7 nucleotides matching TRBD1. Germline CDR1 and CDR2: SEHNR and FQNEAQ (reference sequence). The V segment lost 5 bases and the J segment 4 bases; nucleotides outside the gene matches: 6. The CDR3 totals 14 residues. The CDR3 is CASSRTQGPDTQYF. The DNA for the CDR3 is TGTGCCAGCAGCCGTACACAGGGGCCAGATACGCAGTATTTT.

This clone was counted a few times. CDR3 bases: TGCGCCAGCAGCCGAGAATCACAGGGAATGAGCTATGGCTACACCTTC. Its translation: CASSRESQGMSYGYTF. The gene calls are TRBV4-1 and TRBJ1-2, with TRBD1 as a possible D gene (6 bases). Germline CDR1 reads MGHRA; CDR2 reads YSYEKL. The CDR3 has 16 amino acids. V was shortened by 4 bases and J by 4 bases, with 19 bases between the two germline ends.

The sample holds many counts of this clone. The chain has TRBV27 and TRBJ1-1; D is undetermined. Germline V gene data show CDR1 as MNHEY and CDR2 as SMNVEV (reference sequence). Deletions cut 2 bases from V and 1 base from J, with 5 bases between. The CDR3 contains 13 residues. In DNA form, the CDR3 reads TGTGCCAGCAGTTTACAGAAGAACACTGAAGCTTTCTTT. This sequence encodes CASSLQKNTEAFF.

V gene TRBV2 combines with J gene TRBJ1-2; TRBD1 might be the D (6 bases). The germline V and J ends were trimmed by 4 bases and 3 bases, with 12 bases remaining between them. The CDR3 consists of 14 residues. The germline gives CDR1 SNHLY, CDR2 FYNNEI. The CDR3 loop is CASSAGYRDYGYTF. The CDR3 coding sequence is TGTGCCAGCAGTGCTGGGTACAGGGACTATGGCTACACCTTC. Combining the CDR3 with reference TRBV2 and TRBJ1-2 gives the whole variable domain EPEVTQTPSHQVTQMGQEVILRCVPISNHLYFYWYRQILGQKVEFLVSFYNNEISEKSEIFDDQFSVERPDGSNFTLKIRSTKLEDSAMYFCASSAGYRDYGYTFGSGTRLTVV.

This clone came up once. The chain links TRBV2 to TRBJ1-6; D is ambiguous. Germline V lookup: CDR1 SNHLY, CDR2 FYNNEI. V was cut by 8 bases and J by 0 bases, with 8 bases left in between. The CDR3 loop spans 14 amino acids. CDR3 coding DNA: TGTGCCAGCTTAGCTAGCTCCTATAATTCACCCCTCCACTTT. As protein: CASLASSYNSPLHF.